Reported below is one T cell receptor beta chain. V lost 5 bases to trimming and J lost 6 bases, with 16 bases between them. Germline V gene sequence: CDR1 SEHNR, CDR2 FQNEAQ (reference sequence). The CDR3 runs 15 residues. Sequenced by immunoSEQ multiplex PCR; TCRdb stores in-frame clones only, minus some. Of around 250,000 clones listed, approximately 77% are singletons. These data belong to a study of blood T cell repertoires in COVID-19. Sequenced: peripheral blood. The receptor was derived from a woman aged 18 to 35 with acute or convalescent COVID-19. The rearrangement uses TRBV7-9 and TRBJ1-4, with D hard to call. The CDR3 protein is CASSPLSGFHEKLFF. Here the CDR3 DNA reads TGTGCCAGCAGCCCCTTGTCCGGGTTTCATGAAAAACTGTTTTTT.